These 23 T cell receptor beta chains originate from one sample sequenced in a study of Graves' ophthalmopathy and Graves' hyperthyroidism. RNA served as the template for amplifying TCR beta CDR3 regions. RT-PCR was first run with HTBI primers, then multiplex PCR in a second round. TCRdb re-derived calls from the multiplex PCR reads in MiXCR, one entry per CDR3 protein. The table lists 260,000 or so distinct CDR3 sequences, 45% to 55% of them singletons. Sequences were obtained from peripheral blood. Source of these receptors: an adult man with Graves' ophthalmopathy.

The V and J genes are TRBV7-3 and TRBJ2-2, with D perhaps matching TRBD1 (6 bases). From germline, CDR1 is SGHTA and CDR2 FQGTGA. The CDR3 sequence is 16 residues long. V was pared by 4 bases and J by 5 bases, with 17 bases between. CDR3 loop: CASSSPRQESTGELFF. DNA of the CDR3: TGTGCCAGCAGCTCCCCCCGACAGGAGAGTACCGGGGAGCTGTTTTTT. The variable domain in full, completed from reference TRBV7-3 and TRBJ2-2, reads GAGVSQTPSNKVTEKGKYVELRCDPISGHTALYWYRQSLGQGPEFLIYFQGTGAADDSGLPNDRFFAVRPEGSVSTLKIQRTERGDSAVYLCASSSPRQESTGELFFGEGSRLTVL.

This clonotype was found a few times. CDR3 sequence (DNA): TGTGCCACCAATGAAGACGGTGAAGCTTTCTTT. It is translated as CATNEDGEAFF. The rearrangement joins TRBV24-1 to TRBJ1-1; D remains unclear. Germline lookup yields CDR1 KGHDR and CDR2 SFDVKD. The germline V and J ends were trimmed by 8 bases and 7 bases, with 10 bases remaining between them. CDR3 length equals 11 residues.

The chain couples TRBV7-2 to TRBJ1-5; D uncertain. Germline V gives CDR1 SGHTA, CDR2 FQGNSA. The CDR3 contains 16 residues. The V end was cut by 1 base, the J end by 0 bases, with 10 bases between. The CDR3 is CASSLGSPNSNQPQHF. The CDR3 DNA reads TGTGCCAGCAGCTTAGGCAGTCCTAATAGCAATCAGCCCCAGCATTTT.

Here the CDR3 DNA reads TGCAGCGTTGACCCATCGGGGGACACTGAAGCTTTCTTT. Its protein is CSVDPSGDTEAFF. V usage is TRBV29-1 and J usage is TRBJ1-1, with D perhaps matching TRBD1 (5 bases). CDR1 and CDR2 from the germline V gene are SQVTM and ANQGSEA. V lost 3 bases and J 3 bases, leaving 11 bases between the germline ends. This CDR3 has 13 amino acids.

The CDR3 reads CATSRETGIQPQHF. DNA of the CDR3: TGTGCCACCAGCAGAGAAACAGGGATTCAGCCCCAGCATTTT. The genes are TRBV15 and TRBJ1-5; perhaps TRBD1 as D (6 bases). Trimming removed 0 bases at V and 6 bases at J, with 9 bases between. The CDR3 covers 14 residues. Germline V gene lookup returns CDR1 LNHNV and CDR2 YYDKDF (reference sequence).

This clonotype has a handful of counts. V and J are TRBV2 and TRBJ2-7; TRBD1 agrees at 9 bases. The CDR3 consists of 16 residues. The ends lost 0 bases at V and 4 bases at J; junction bases unmatched: 7. Germline V gene sequence: CDR1 SNHLY, CDR2 FYNNEI. The CDR3 DNA is TGTGCCAGCAGTGAAGCCCTAGGGACAGGGTCGTACGAGCAGTACTTC. It is translated as CASSEALGTGSYEQYF.

On this clonotype itself: At one end, the junction sequence differs from germline, possibly due to a read error. This chain joins TRBV6-2 or TRBV6-3 and TRBJ2-5, with no clear D. Germline V gene lookup returns CDR1 MNHEY and CDR2 SVGEGT. This CDR3 is 14 amino acids long. CDR3 DNA: TGTGCCAGCAGTTACTCTTCCAGCCAAGAGGCCCAGTACTTC. It is translated as CASSYSSSQEAQYF.

The chain uses TRBV27 and TRBJ2-2; D gene unclear. The germline CDR1 and CDR2 sequences are MNHEY and SMNVEV (reference sequence). This CDR3 is 16 amino acids long. Trimming stripped 2 bases from V and 4 bases from J, with 14 bases between. CDR3 DNA: TGTGCCAGCAGTTTAGTCCTAGGGTCGGGCACCGGGGAGCTGTTTTTT. Protein sequence: CASSLVLGSGTGELFF.

This clonotype was counted between two and nine times. The chain links TRBV7-9 to TRBJ2-7, with a weak D call TRBD2 (5 bases). CDR3 length: 11 amino acids. Trimming removed 5 bases from V and 4 bases from J, with 6 bases in between. Per the germline V gene, CDR1 is SEHNR and CDR2 is FQNEAQ (reference sequence). Here the CDR3 DNA reads TGTGCCAGCAGCAGGAGGTACGAGCAGTACTTC. Amino acids: CASSRRYEQYF. The full variable domain, rest sourced from reference TRBV7-9 and TRBJ2-7, is DTGVSQNPRHKITKRGQNVTFRCDPISEHNRLYWYRQTLGQGPEFLTYFQNEAQLEKSRLLSDRFSAERPKGSFSTLEIQRTEQGDSAMYLCASSRRYEQYFGPGTRLTVT.

This clonotype has just one count. This chain links TRBV20-1 with TRBJ1-6; TRBD1 matches at 9 bases. Trimming took 4 bases from V and 6 from J; bases not matched to a gene: 4. Per the germline V gene, CDR1 is DFQATT and CDR2 is SNEGSKA (reference sequence). CDR3 length equals 14 residues. The CDR3 sequence is CSAKQGAGNSPLHF. The CDR3, as DNA: TGCAGTGCTAAACAGGGGGCTGGTAATTCACCCCTCCACTTT.

V gene TRBV2 combines with J gene TRBJ1-2, with 7 bases fitting TRBD1. This CDR3 region has 14 residues. The germline CDR1 and CDR2 sequences are SNHLY and FYNNEI. The V and J ends lost 5 bases and 4 bases, in that order; junction bases with no gene match: 7. The CDR3: CASSPQQGTYGYTF. CDR3 nucleotides: TGTGCCAGCAGTCCCCAACAGGGGACCTATGGCTACACCTTC.

The V gene is TRBV7-8, the J gene TRBJ2-5; D unclear. CDR3 length: 13 amino acids. Germline V lookup: CDR1 SGHVS, CDR2 FQNEAQ. Between the trimmed V and J ends, which lost 1 base and 3 bases, there was a span of 6 bases. The CDR3 region is CASSLEAEETQYF. CDR3 coding DNA: TGTGCCAGCAGCTTAGAGGCAGAAGAGACCCAGTACTTC.

Remarks on this clonotype: Sequence at one end of the junction differs from germline and may be a read error. J is TRBJ1-3 and V is TRBV7-2; D call uncertain. Germline V gives CDR1 SGHTA, CDR2 FQGNSA. There are 15 residues in the CDR3. DNA for the CDR3: TGCGCCAGCAGCCAGCCCGGAGGGACTGGAAACACCATATATTTT. Protein product: CASSQPGGTGNTIYF.

This clonotype is a singleton in its sample. V gene TRBV9 combines with J gene TRBJ1-2, with a possible D match to TRBD1 (5 bases). Trimming cost V 5 bases and J 3 bases, with 14 bases left between them. The CDR3 contains 14 residues. Germline CDR1 SGDLS, CDR2 YYNGEE. CDR3 in amino acids: CASSPQGGYYGYTF. CDR3 DNA: TGTGCCAGCAGTCCCCAGGGTGGCTACTATGGCTACACCTTC.

This clonotype was counted only a few times. At one end, the junction sequence differs from germline, possibly due to a read error. The chain joins TRBV5-8 to TRBJ2-7; D is ambiguous. CDR3 length: 13 residues. From germline, CDR1 is SGHTS and CDR2 YDEGEE. In DNA form, the CDR3 reads TGCGCCAGCAGCTTGGTGCCGGCCTACGAGCAGTACTTC. Its protein is CASSLVPAYEQYF.

This clonotype was recorded once. The J gene is TRBJ1-5, the V gene TRBV20-1; 8 positions match TRBD1. Germline trimming cut 5 bases from V and 3 bases from J; bases unmatched to any gene: 12. The CDR3 contains 16 residues. Germline CDR1 and CDR2: DFQATT and SNEGSKA (reference sequence). CDR3 sequence: CSAPGSQGASNQPQHF. The CDR3 DNA follows: TGCAGTGCTCCCGGGAGCCAGGGGGCCTCCAATCAGCCCCAGCATTTT.

The J gene is TRBJ1-3, the V gene TRBV10-1, with TRBD1 as a possible D gene (5 bases). The germline V and J ends were trimmed by 3 bases and 4 bases, with 10 bases remaining between them. Germline-derived CDR1 and CDR2 are WNHNN and SYGVQD (reference sequence). This CDR3 has 14 residues. CDR3 bases: TGCGCCAGCAGTGATCAGGGCATCGGAAACACCATATATTTT. Translated: CASSDQGIGNTIYF.

The chain joins TRBV2 to TRBJ2-2, with 11 bases identical to TRBD2. CDR3 length: 16 amino acids. The V and J ends lost 8 bases and 0 bases, in that order; junction bases with no gene match: 5. CDR1 and CDR2 from the germline V gene are SNHLY and FYNNEI. For the CDR3, the DNA is TGTGCCAGCCGGCTAGCGGGGGGCACGAACACCGGGGAGCTGTTTTTT. This encodes CASRLAGGTNTGELFF.

In its sample, this clonotype was seen once. This chain links TRBV10-3 with TRBJ1-1; D is ambiguous. This CDR3 region has 13 residues. Per the germline V gene, CDR1 is ENHRY and CDR2 is SYGVKD. The ends were cut back, 2 bases at V and 4 bases at J, with 8 bases in the middle. The DNA for the CDR3 is TGTGCCATCAGTGAGGATCTTGGCACTGAAGCTTTCTTT. This codes for CAISEDLGTEAFF.

The V and J genes are TRBV29-1 and TRBJ1-4; 7 bases align to TRBD1. CDR1 is SQVTM and CDR2 is ANQGSEA in the germline V gene. The CDR3 runs to 16 residues. Losses at the gene ends were 1 base for V and 5 bases for J; bases not matched to a gene: 10. CDR3: CSVEVLGDRENEKLFF. The DNA for the CDR3 is TGCAGCGTTGAAGTTCTAGGTGACAGGGAGAATGAAAAACTGTTTTTT.

This rearrangement joins TRBV10-2 to TRBJ2-7; 12 nucleotides match TRBD2. CDR1 and CDR2 (germline): WSHSY, SAAADI. This CDR3 is built from 16 residues. Losses at the gene ends were 6 bases for V and 5 bases for J; bases not matched to a gene: 11. The CDR3 DNA is TGCGCCAGCAGCTCTCTAGCGGGAGGGCGGGGCGACGAGCAGTACTTC. Amino acid sequence: CASSSLAGGRGDEQYF.

CDR3 nucleotide sequence: TGTGCCAGCAGCTTACTCGAAGAGCAGTACTTC. It translates to CASSLLEEQYF. V and J are TRBV11-2 and TRBJ2-7, with D uncertain. Looked up from germline, CDR1 is SGHAT and CDR2 is FQNNGV. V shed 2 bases and J shed 7 bases, with 6 bases lying between them. The CDR3 spans 11 residues.

This clonotype was counted a few times. V is TRBV29-1 and J is TRBJ1-2; D unresolved. V lost 6 bases and J lost 8, with 13 bases in between. The CDR3 sequence is 11 residues long. Germline V gene lookup returns CDR1 SQVTM and CDR2 ANQGSEA. CDR3 DNA sequence: TGCAGCGTCCCGTCGCGGGGAGGCTACACCTTC. Its translation is CSVPSRGGYTF.